The subject of this entry is one T cell receptor beta chain. This entry comes from a study of T cell changes during pregnancy in multiple sclerosis. Measured with immunoSEQ multiplex PCR; TCRdb has only the in-frame clones, and not every one. The sample records some 31,000 clones, approximately 91% being singletons. Sequencing was performed on CD8+ T cells from peripheral blood mononuclear cells, taken in the second trimester of pregnancy. This TCR came from a female donor with multiple sclerosis, enrolled in a pregnancy study.

The CDR3, as DNA: TGCGCCAGCAGCCCGATCACAGTAGCGGGAGATGCAGATACGCAGTATTTT. It translates to CASSPITVAGDADTQYF. V is TRBV4-3 and J is TRBJ2-3, with TRBD2 matching over 9 bases. The CDR3 length is 17 residues. Germline trimming cut 4 bases from V and 4 bases from J; bases unmatched to any gene: 12. Germline loops: CDR1 LGHNA, CDR2 YSLEER.